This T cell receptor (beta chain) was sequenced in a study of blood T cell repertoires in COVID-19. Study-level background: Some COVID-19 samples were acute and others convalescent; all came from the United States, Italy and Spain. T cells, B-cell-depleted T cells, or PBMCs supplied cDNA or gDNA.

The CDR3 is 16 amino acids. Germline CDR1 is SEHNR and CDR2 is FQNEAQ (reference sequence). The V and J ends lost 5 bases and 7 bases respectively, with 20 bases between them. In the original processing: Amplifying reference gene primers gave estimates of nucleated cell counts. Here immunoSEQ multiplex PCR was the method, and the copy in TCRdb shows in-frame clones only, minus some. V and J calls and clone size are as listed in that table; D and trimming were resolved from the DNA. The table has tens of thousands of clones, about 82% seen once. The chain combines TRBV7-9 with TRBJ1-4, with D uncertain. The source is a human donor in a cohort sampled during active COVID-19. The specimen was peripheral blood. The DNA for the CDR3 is TGTGCCAGCAGCCTACGCGGCGGGCCGTTAGGTGAAAAACTGTTTTTT. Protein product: CASSLRGGPLGEKLFF.